The clone carrying this TCR beta chain has at least ten counts. Its antigen is unknown. The sample is drawn from a study of T cell repertoires in cytomegalovirus infection. Study-level results: Summed public TCR beta family frequency identified CMV carriers bearing the relevant HLA.

TCRdb processed the reads anew with MiXCR; each CDR3 protein has one entry. The repertoire holds 400,000 to 550,000 distinct CDR3 sequences, with about 10% as singletons. The CDR3 is 13 amino acids. Germline V gives CDR1 SGHAT, CDR2 FQNNGV. Trimming took 5 bases from V and 2 from J, leaving 10 bases between them. The sequencing sample was made of PBMCs. This TCR was recovered from a human donor in good health (CMV status not recorded). Some clones in this sample may be carry-over from other donors' samples. This rearrangement joins TRBV11-2 to TRBJ2-7; D not resolved. The CDR3 DNA follows: TGTGCCAGCAGCACGACACCGGCCTACGAGCAGTACTTC. Translation: CASSTTPAYEQYF.